Following are 27 T cell receptor beta chains from one sample sequenced in a study of T cells after yellow fever vaccination. TCRdb re-called the 5' RACE reads with MiXCR, one entry per CDR3 protein. The sample holds 200,000 to 300,000 distinct CDR3 sequences; 13% are singletons and the top ten take about 0.51%. The sample consisted of CD4+ T cells sorted from PBMCs, taken 45 days after the yellow fever booster vaccination. All receptors derive from a man aged 25-45 years who received the YFV17D yellow fever vaccine.

V usage is TRBV5-1 and J usage is TRBJ2-7; TRBD2 agrees at 8 bases. With 3 bases clipped from V and 0 bases from J, the junction kept 5 bases outside the gene matches. The CDR3 is made up of 15 amino acids. Per germline, CDR1 SGHRS and CDR2 YFSETQ. The CDR3 reads CASSWATSASYEQYF. CDR3 sequence (DNA): TGCGCCAGCAGCTGGGCGACTAGCGCCTCCTACGAGCAGTACTTC.

The sample holds a few counts of this clonotype. The V and J genes are TRBV11-2 and TRBJ1-5, with unresolved D. The CDR3 is 13 residues long. The germline gives CDR1 SGHAT, CDR2 FQNNGV. Deletions cut 1 base from V and 6 bases from J, with 7 bases between. CDR3 DNA: TGTGCCAGCAGCTTAGGGTTTGGTCAGCCCCAGCATTTT. Protein: CASSLGFGQPQHF. The variable domain in full, with the rest retrieved from reference TRBV11-2 and TRBJ1-5, is EAGVAQSPRYKIIEKRQSVAFWCNPISGHATLYWYQQILGQGPKLLIQFQNNGVVDDSQLPKDRFSAERLKGVDSTLKIQPAKLEDSAVYLCASSLGFGQPQHFGDGTRLSIL.

The gene calls are TRBV20-1 and TRBJ2-7; 9 bases agree with TRBD2. This CDR3 comprises 17 residues. J was trimmed by 0 bases and V by 0 bases; bases with no gene match: 9. Looked up from germline, CDR1 is DFQATT and CDR2 is SNEGSKA (reference sequence). This chain's CDR3 is CSARDPLREGSSYEQYF. CDR3 sequence (DNA): TGCAGTGCTAGAGATCCTCTGCGGGAGGGGAGCTCCTACGAGCAGTACTTC.

This sequence joins TRBV6-4 and TRBJ2-3; D ambiguous. CDR1 is MRHNA, CDR2 SNTAGT, per germline. The CDR3 has 13 amino acids. V lost 2 bases and J 8 bases, leaving 11 bases between the germline ends. CDR3 residues: CASSDTLGGTQYF. The CDR3 DNA reads as TGTGCCAGCAGTGACACTTTAGGTGGTACGCAGTATTTT.

The chain carries TRBV5-1 and TRBJ2-6; possible D gene TRBD2, 6 bases. V was shortened by 7 bases and J by 2 bases, with 7 bases between the two germline ends. In germline, CDR1 is SGHRS, CDR2 YFSETQ. The CDR3 runs 13 residues. The CDR3 loop is CASGGAGANVLTF. Written as DNA, the CDR3 is TGCGCCAGCGGAGGGGCTGGGGCCAACGTCCTGACTTTC.

The sample holds one count of this clonotype. The chain is built from TRBV3-1 and TRBJ2-1, with TRBD1 matching 11 bases. With 4 bases clipped from V and 4 bases from J, the junction kept 0 bases outside the gene matches. The germline V gene encodes CDR1 LGHDT and CDR2 YNNKEL (reference sequence). This CDR3 is built from 14 residues. The CDR3 spells CASSRDRGYNEQFF. As DNA, the CDR3 is TGTGCCAGCAGCCGGGACAGGGGGTACAATGAGCAGTTCTTC.

The chain couples TRBV7-2 to TRBJ1-2; D perhaps matches TRBD1 (6 bases). This CDR3 spans 14 amino acids. The ends were cut back, 1 base at V and 5 bases at J, with 11 bases in the middle. Germline-derived CDR1 and CDR2 are SGHTA and FQGNSA. The CDR3 DNA is TGTGCCAGCAGCTTAGAGAGGGGGTTGTATGGCTACACCTTC. Its translation: CASSLERGLYGYTF. Full variable domain (rest looked up from reference TRBV7-2 and TRBJ1-2): GAGVSQSPSNKVTEKGKDVELRCDPISGHTALYWYRQSLGQGLEFLIYFQGNSAPDKSGLPSDRFSAERTGGSVSTLTIQRTQQEDSAVYLCASSLERGLYGYTFGSGTRLTVV.

This clonotype was recorded a few times. The J gene is TRBJ2-1, the V gene TRBV18, with TRBD2 matching 8 bases. Trimming at V came to 3 bases and at J to 9 bases, leaving 10 bases not matched to a gene. This CDR3 comprises 15 residues. Per the germline V gene, CDR1 is KGHSH and CDR2 is LQKENI. This CDR3 is CASSPKQSGSGEQFF. For the CDR3, the DNA is TGTGCCAGCTCACCCAAGCAAAGCGGGAGCGGTGAGCAGTTCTTC.

In its sample, this clonotype was seen a few times. The chain combines TRBV19 with TRBJ2-2; D possibly corresponds to TRBD2 (5 bases). Trimming took 5 bases from V and 7 from J, leaving 14 bases between them. CDR1 is LNHDA, CDR2 SQIVND, per germline (reference sequence). This CDR3 contains 14 residues. This chain's CDR3 is CASSSSSIRGELFF. The CDR3 DNA reads TGTGCCAGTAGTTCCTCTAGCATCCGCGGGGAGCTGTTTTTT. Full variable domain (remainder filled in from reference TRBV19 and TRBJ2-2): DGGITQSPKYLFRKEGQNVTLSCEQNLNHDAMYWYRQDPGQGLRLIYYSQIVNDFQKGDIAEGYSVSREKKESFPLTVTSAQKNPTAFYLCASSSSSIRGELFFGEGSRLTVL.

The chain uses TRBV18 and TRBJ2-7; possibly TRBD1 for D (6 bases). The CDR3 runs 16 residues. The V and J ends lost 3 bases and 6 bases respectively, with 21 bases between them. The germline CDR1 and CDR2 sequences are KGHSH and LQKENI. DNA for the CDR3: TGTGCCAGCTCACCTGTTCGACAGGCGTCCACTGGCGAGCAGTACTTC. It is translated as CASSPVRQASTGEQYF.

In its sample, this clonotype was seen a few times. The rearrangement uses TRBV12-3 or TRBV12-4 and TRBJ2-2; 7 nucleotides line up with TRBD2. V lost 6 bases to trimming and J lost 7 bases; unmatched junction nucleotides: 8. This CDR3 contains 14 residues. The CDR3 DNA is TGTGCCAGCAGAGCGGGATACGAAGACGGGGAGCTGTTTTTT. Its protein is CASRAGYEDGELFF.

The V call is TRBV12-3 or TRBV12-4, the J call TRBJ2-2; D gene unclear. The length of the CDR3 is 15 residues. The ends were cut back, 5 bases at V and 4 bases at J, with 14 bases in the middle. The CDR3 here is CASSTGLVGTGELFF. CDR3 coding DNA: TGTGCCAGCAGTACCGGGTTGGTTGGCACCGGGGAGCTGTTTTTT.

The rearrangement uses TRBV24-1 and TRBJ2-1; 7 positions match TRBD1. Per the germline V gene, CDR1 is KGHDR and CDR2 is SFDVKD. This CDR3 comprises 14 residues. Trimming at V came to 9 bases and at J to 0 bases, leaving 4 bases not matched to a gene. The CDR3 sequence is CATGSGGSYNEQFF. CDR3 coding DNA: TGTGCCACCGGCTCAGGGGGCTCCTACAATGAGCAGTTCTTC.

In its sample, this clonotype was seen many times. The chain is built from TRBV6-5 and TRBJ2-1, with a tentative D call TRBD1 (5 bases). Trimming removed 0 bases at V and 0 bases at J, with 9 bases between. The CDR3 runs 16 residues. Germline V gene lookup returns CDR1 MNHEY and CDR2 SVGAGI. The CDR3 DNA sequence: TGTGCCAGCAGTTACTCGAAGGGGTCCTCCTACAATGAGCAGTTCTTC. Its translation: CASSYSKGSSYNEQFF.

The CDR3 is CASSKWDTGELFF. CDR3 nucleotide sequence: TGTGCCAGCAGTAAATGGGACACCGGGGAGCTGTTTTTT. J is TRBJ2-2 and V is TRBV11-2; D gene unclear. Germline lookup yields CDR1 SGHAT and CDR2 FQNNGV. Trimming took 6 bases from V and 3 from J, leaving 8 bases between them. The CDR3 runs to 13 residues.

In its sample, this clonotype was seen many times. The rearrangement links TRBV6-2 or TRBV6-3 to TRBJ1-1; no definite D call. This CDR3 is 15 amino acids long. Germline assignment: CDR1 MNHEY and CDR2 SVGEGT. V lost 0 bases and J 1 base, leaving 9 bases between the germline ends. CDR3 in DNA: TGTGCCAGCAGTTACTCGAGAGGGAAGAACACTGAAGCTTTCTTT. It encodes CASSYSRGKNTEAFF.

This clonotype showed up many times. The chain combines TRBV9 with TRBJ2-1, with 9 bases aligning to TRBD2. Trimming took 0 bases from V and 10 from J; bases not matched to a gene: 8. Per germline, CDR1 SGDLS and CDR2 YYNGEE. This CDR3 spans 15 amino acids. This CDR3 is CASSVAGLAGYEQFF. The CDR3 DNA reads as TGTGCCAGCAGCGTAGCCGGGCTAGCGGGATACGAGCAGTTCTTC.

This sequence joins TRBV15 and TRBJ2-3, with a tentative D call TRBD2 (8 bases). The CDR3 loop spans 15 amino acids. The germline V and J ends were trimmed by 8 bases and 3 bases, with 18 bases remaining between them. The germline V gene encodes CDR1 LNHNV and CDR2 YYDKDF (reference sequence). Written as DNA, the CDR3 is TGTGCCACCTCCCGGGAGGGGGCTGGTACAGATACGCAGTATTTT. Amino acid sequence: CATSREGAGTDTQYF.

This clonotype was found many times. V is TRBV5-1 and J is TRBJ2-3; D ambiguous. In germline, CDR1 is SGHRS, CDR2 YFSETQ. The CDR3 has 12 residues. Trimming removed 2 bases at V and 2 bases at J, with 3 bases between. The CDR3 sequence is CASSFYTDTQYF. The DNA of the CDR3 is TGCGCCAGCAGCTTCTACACAGATACGCAGTATTTT.

The V and J genes are TRBV5-4 and TRBJ1-5; D gene uncertain. V was cut by 0 bases and J by 3 bases, with 4 bases left in between. CDR1 is SGHNT and CDR2 is YYREEE in the germline V gene (reference sequence). The CDR3 extends over 13 amino acids. This chain's CDR3 is CASSLDTNQPQHF. The CDR3, as DNA: TGTGCCAGCAGCTTGGACACCAATCAGCCCCAGCATTTT. The full variable domain, with the rest looked up from reference TRBV5-4 and TRBJ1-5, is ETGVTQSPTHLIKTRGQQVTLRCSSQSGHNTVSWYQQALGQGPQFIFQYYREEENGRGNFPPRFSGLQFPNYSSELNVNALELDDSALYLCASSLDTNQPQHFGDGTRLSIL.

The chain uses TRBV6-2 or TRBV6-3 and TRBJ1-6; D is uncertain. CDR3 length: 12 residues. Germline values: CDR1 MNHEY, CDR2 SVGEGT. Trimming shortened V by 7 bases and J by 10 bases, and 11 bases separated the two germline ends. The CDR3 nucleotides read TGTGCCAGCACTCAGCTCCGGTCACCCCTCCACTTT. Its translation: CASTQLRSPLHF.

The chain joins TRBV29-1 to TRBJ2-1; 11 nucleotides line up with TRBD2. V lost 2 bases to trimming and J lost 0 bases; unmatched junction nucleotides: 3. This CDR3 has 16 amino acids. CDR1 and CDR2 from the germline V gene are SQVTM and ANQGSEA. This chain's CDR3 is CSVEYSGRGSYNEQFF. The CDR3, as DNA: TGCAGCGTTGAATATAGCGGGAGGGGCTCCTACAATGAGCAGTTCTTC.

This clonotype was detected only a few times. J is TRBJ2-3 and V is TRBV20-1; D is uncertain. V lost 6 bases and J 2 bases, leaving 18 bases between the germline ends. CDR3 size: 15 residues. Germline values: CDR1 DFQATT, CDR2 SNEGSKA (reference sequence). The CDR3 reads CSAEEHSIFTDTQYF. In nucleotides, the CDR3 is TGCAGTGCGGAAGAACATAGCATCTTCACAGATACGCAGTATTTT.

This rearrangement joins TRBV3-1 to TRBJ2-7, with D perhaps assigned TRBD1 or TRBD2 (5 bases each). CDR1 LGHDT and CDR2 YNNKEL come from the germline V gene (reference sequence). With 4 bases removed from V and 2 bases from J, the gap between germline ends came to 12 bases. CDR3 size: 14 residues. The CDR3 nucleotides are TGTGCCAGCAGCCCTAGGGACCAAGCCTACGAGCAGTACTTC. It is translated as CASSPRDQAYEQYF.

This clonotype has a count of ten or more. The CDR3, as DNA: TGTGCCAGCAGCCCCGGGACGGCCAATGAGCAGTTCTTC. Its protein is CASSPGTANEQFF. J is TRBJ2-1 and V is TRBV7-2; the D call may be TRBD1 or TRBD2 (5 bases each). The CDR3 has 13 amino acids. Trimming stripped 5 bases from V and 6 bases from J, with 11 bases between. CDR1 and CDR2 (germline): SGHTA, FQGNSA. Full variable domain (missing parts from reference TRBV7-2 and TRBJ2-1): GAGVSQSPSNKVTEKGKDVELRCDPISGHTALYWYRQSLGQGLEFLIYFQGNSAPDKSGLPSDRFSAERTGGSVSTLTIQRTQQEDSAVYLCASSPGTANEQFFGPGTRLTVL.

This clonotype was seen a few times. At one boundary the junction diverges from the germline segment, which might be a read error. The chain recombines TRBV7-7 with TRBJ2-7; TRBD1 aligns across 10 bases. This CDR3 region has 13 residues. Germline CDR1 SSHAT, CDR2 FNYEAQ (reference sequence). DNA of the CDR3: TGTGCTAGCAGCTCGGACAGGGGGGGCGAGCAGTACTTC. Protein sequence: CASSSDRGGEQYF.

The chain is built from TRBV12-3 or TRBV12-4 and TRBJ1-2; 12 bases fit TRBD1. Losses at the gene ends were 3 bases for V and 5 bases for J; bases not matched to a gene: 4. CDR3 size: 15 residues. CDR3 bases: TGTGCCAGCAGTTTCCCGGGACAGGGGGCGTATGGCTACACCTTC. Protein sequence: CASSFPGQGAYGYTF.